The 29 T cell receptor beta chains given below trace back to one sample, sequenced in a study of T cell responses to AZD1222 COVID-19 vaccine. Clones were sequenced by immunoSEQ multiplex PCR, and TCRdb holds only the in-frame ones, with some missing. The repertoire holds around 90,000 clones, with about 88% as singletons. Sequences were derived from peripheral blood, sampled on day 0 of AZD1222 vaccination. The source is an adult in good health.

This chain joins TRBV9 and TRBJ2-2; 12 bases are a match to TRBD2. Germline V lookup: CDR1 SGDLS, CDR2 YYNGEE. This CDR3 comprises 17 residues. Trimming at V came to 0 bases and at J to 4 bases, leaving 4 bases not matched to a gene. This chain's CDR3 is CASSVALGLAGTGELFF. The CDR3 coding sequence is TGTGCCAGCAGCGTAGCGTTGGGACTAGCGGGCACCGGGGAGCTGTTTTTT.

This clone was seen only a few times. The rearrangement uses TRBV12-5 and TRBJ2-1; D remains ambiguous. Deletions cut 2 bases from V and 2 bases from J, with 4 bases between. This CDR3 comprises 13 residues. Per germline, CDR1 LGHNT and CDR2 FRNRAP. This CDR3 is CASGLNTYNEQFF. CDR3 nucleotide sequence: TGTGCTAGTGGTTTGAACACCTACAATGAGCAGTTCTTC.

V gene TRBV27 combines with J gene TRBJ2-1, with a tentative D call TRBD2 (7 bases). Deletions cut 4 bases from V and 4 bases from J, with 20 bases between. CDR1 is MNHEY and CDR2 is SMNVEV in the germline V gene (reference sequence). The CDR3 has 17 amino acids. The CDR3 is CASSSPLLGGAYNEQFF. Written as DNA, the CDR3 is TGTGCCAGCAGTTCCCCCCTTTTAGGGGGGGCATACAATGAGCAGTTCTTC.

CDR3 sequence (DNA): TGTGCCAGCAGTGGACAAACCGTTGAAGCTTTCTTT. Protein product: CASSGQTVEAFF. The J gene is TRBJ1-1, the V gene TRBV2; D uncertain. Per the germline V gene, CDR1 is SNHLY and CDR2 is FYNNEI. The CDR3 totals 12 residues. V was trimmed by 4 bases and J by 7 bases, leaving 10 bases between them. The full variable domain, completed using reference TRBV2 and TRBJ1-1, is EPEVTQTPSHQVTQMGQEVILRCVPISNHLYFYWYRQILGQKVEFLVSFYNNEISEKSEIFDDQFSVERPDGSNFTLKIRSTKLEDSAMYFCASSGQTVEAFFGQGTRLTVV.

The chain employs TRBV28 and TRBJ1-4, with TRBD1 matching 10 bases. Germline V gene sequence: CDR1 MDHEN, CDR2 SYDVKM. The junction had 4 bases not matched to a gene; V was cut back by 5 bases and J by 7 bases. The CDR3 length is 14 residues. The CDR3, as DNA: TGTGCCAGCAGTGACGGGACAGGGGCTGAAAAACTGTTTTTT. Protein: CASSDGTGAEKLFF.

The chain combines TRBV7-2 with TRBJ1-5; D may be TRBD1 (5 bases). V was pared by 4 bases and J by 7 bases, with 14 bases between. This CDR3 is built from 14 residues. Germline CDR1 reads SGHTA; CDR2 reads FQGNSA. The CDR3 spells CASSSGGGPQPQHF. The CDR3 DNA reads TGTGCCAGCAGCTCCGGTGGGGGACCGCAGCCCCAGCATTTT.

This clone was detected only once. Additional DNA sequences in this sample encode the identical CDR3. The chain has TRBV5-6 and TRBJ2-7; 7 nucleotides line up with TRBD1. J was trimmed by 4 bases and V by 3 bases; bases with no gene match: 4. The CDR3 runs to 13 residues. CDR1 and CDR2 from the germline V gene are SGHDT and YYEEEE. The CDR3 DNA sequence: TGTGCCAGCAGCTCGACAGGGAGATACGAGCAGTACTTC. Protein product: CASSSTGRYEQYF.

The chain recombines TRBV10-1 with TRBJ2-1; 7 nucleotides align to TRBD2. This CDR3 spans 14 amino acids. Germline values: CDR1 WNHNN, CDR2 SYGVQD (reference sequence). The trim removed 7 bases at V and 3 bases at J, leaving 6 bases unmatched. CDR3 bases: TGCGCCAGCATCACTAGCGAGAACTACAATGAGCAGTTCTTC. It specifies CASITSENYNEQFF.

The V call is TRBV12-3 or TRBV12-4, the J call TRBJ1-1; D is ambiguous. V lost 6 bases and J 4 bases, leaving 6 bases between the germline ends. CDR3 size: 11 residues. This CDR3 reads CASRVSTEAFF. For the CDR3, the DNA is TGTGCCAGCAGGGTCTCCACTGAAGCTTTCTTT.

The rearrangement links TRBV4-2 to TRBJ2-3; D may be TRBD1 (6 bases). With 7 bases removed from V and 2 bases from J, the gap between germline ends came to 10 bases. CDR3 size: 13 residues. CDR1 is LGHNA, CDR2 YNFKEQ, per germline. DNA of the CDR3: TGTGCCAGCACAAGGGGGAACACAGATACGCAGTATTTT. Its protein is CASTRGNTDTQYF.

CDR3 amino acids: CASRVSWTYEQYF. The CDR3 nucleotides read TGTGCCAGCAGGGTGTCCTGGACCTACGAGCAGTACTTC. V is TRBV2 and J is TRBJ2-7, with D uncertain. The CDR3 extends over 13 amino acids. The V and J ends lost 6 bases and 2 bases respectively, with 11 bases between them. Per the germline V gene, CDR1 is SNHLY and CDR2 is FYNNEI.

The CDR3 loop is CASSEDRGKNTGELFF. The CDR3, as DNA: TGTGCCAGCAGTGAAGACAGGGGAAAGAACACCGGGGAGCTGTTTTTT. The chain uses TRBV6-1 and TRBJ2-2; 7 nucleotides line up with TRBD1. Germline V gives CDR1 MNHNS, CDR2 SASEGT. The CDR3 runs 16 residues. Trimming at V came to 1 base and at J to 1 base, leaving 3 bases not matched to a gene.

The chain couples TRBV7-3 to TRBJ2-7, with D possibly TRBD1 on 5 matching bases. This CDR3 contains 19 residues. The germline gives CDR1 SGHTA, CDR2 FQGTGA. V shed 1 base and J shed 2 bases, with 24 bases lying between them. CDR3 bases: TGTGCCAGCAGCTTAAACAACCAGAGGCCGCCAGGGATCCCCTACGAGCAGTACTTC. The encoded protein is CASSLNNQRPPGIPYEQYF. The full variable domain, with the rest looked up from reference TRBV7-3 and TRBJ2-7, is GAGVSQTPSNKVTEKGKYVELRCDPISGHTALYWYRQSLGQGPEFLIYFQGTGAADDSGLPNDRFFAVRPEGSVSTLKIQRTERGDSAVYLCASSLNNQRPPGIPYEQYFGPGTRLTVT.

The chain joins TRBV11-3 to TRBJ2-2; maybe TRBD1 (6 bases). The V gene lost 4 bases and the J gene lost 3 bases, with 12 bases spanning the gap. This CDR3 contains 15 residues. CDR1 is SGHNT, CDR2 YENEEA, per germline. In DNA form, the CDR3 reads TGTGCCAGCAGCTCGAGAGGGGGAGACACCGGGGAGCTGTTTTTT. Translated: CASSSRGGDTGELFF.

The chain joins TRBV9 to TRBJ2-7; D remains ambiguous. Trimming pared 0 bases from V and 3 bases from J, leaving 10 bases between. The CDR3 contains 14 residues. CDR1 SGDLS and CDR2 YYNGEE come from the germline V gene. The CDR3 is CASSVGLGDYEQYF. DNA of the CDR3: TGTGCCAGCAGCGTAGGATTAGGCGACTACGAGCAGTACTTC.

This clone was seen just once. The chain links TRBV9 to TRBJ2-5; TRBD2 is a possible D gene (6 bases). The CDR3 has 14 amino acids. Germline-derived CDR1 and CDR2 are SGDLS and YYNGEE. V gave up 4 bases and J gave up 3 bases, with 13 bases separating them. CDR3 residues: CASSRELGEETQYF. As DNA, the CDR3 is TGTGCCAGCAGCCGGGAGCTGGGAGAAGAGACCCAGTACTTC.

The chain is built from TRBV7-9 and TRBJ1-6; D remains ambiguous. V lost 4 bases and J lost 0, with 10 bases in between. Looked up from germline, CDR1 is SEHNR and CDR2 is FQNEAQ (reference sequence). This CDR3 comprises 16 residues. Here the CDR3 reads CASSSSQSSYNSPLHF. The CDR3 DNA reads TGTGCCAGCAGCTCGTCACAGAGCTCCTATAATTCACCCCTCCACTTT.

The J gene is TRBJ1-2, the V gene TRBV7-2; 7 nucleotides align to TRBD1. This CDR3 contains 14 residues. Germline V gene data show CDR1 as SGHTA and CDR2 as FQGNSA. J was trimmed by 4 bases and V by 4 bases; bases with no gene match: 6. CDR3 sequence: CASSSGTDPYGYTF. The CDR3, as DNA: TGTGCCAGCAGCTCGGGGACAGATCCCTATGGCTACACCTTC.

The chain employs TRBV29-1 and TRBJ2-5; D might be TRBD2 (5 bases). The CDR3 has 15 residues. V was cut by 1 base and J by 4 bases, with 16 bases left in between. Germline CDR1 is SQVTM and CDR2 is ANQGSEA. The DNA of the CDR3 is TGCAGCGTTGAAGCCCGGGATGGTAGAGGAGAGACCCAGTACTTC. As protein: CSVEARDGRGETQYF. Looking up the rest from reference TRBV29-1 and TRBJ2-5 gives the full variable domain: SAVISQKPSRDICQRGTSLTIQCQVDSQVTMMFWYRQQPGQSLTLIATANQGSEATYESGFVIDKFPISRPNLTFSTLTVSNMSPEDSSIYLCSVEARDGRGETQYFGPGTRLLVL.

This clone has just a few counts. The CDR3 DNA follows: TGTGCCTGGAGCCTCGACATCCAGAGGGGCTACACCTTC. It codes for CAWSLDIQRGYTF. V usage is TRBV30 and J usage is TRBJ1-2; D gene uncertain. Germline V gene sequence: CDR1 GTSNPN, CDR2 SVGIG (reference sequence). Trimming cost V 3 bases and J 8 bases, with 16 bases left between them. The CDR3 loop spans 13 amino acids.

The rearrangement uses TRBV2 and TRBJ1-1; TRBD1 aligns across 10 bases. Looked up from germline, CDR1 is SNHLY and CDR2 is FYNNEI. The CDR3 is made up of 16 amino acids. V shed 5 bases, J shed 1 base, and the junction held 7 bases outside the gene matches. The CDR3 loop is CASSTGTGVSNTEAFF. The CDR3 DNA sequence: TGTGCCAGCAGTACCGGGACAGGGGTTTCGAACACTGAAGCTTTCTTT.

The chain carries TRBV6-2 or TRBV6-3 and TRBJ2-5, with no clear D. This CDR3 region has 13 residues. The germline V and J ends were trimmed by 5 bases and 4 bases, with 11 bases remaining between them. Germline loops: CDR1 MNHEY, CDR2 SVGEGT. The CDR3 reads CASSLLRGETQYF. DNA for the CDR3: TGTGCCAGCAGTCTACTCCGAGGAGAGACCCAGTACTTC.

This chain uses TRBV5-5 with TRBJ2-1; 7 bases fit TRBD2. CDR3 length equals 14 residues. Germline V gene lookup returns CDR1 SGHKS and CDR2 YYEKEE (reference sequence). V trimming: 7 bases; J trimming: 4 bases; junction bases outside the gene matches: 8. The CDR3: CASLTSFGYNEQFF. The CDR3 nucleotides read TGTGCCAGCCTGACTAGCTTTGGGTACAATGAGCAGTTCTTC.

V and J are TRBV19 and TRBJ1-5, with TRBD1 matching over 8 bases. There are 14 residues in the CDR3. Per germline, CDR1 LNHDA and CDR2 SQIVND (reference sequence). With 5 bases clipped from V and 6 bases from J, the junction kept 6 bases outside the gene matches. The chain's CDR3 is CASSVQGASQPQHF. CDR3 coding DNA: TGTGCCAGTAGTGTTCAGGGGGCTAGTCAGCCCCAGCATTTT.

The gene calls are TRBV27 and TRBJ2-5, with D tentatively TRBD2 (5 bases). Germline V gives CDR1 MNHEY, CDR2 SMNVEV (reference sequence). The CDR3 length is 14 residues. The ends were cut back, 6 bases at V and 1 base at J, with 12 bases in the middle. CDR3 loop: CASRRGQIQETQYF. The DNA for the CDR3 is TGTGCCAGCAGGCGAGGGCAGATCCAAGAGACCCAGTACTTC.

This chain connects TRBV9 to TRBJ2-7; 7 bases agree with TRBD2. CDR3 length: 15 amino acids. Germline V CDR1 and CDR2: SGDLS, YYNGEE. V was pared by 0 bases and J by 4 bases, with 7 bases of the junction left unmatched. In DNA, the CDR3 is TGTGCCAGCAGCGTAGGGCTAGCGGATACATACGAGCAGTACTTC. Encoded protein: CASSVGLADTYEQYF.

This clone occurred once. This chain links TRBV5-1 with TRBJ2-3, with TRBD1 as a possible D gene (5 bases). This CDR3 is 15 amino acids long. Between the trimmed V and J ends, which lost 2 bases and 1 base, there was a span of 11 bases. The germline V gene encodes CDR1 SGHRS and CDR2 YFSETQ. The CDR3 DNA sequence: TGCGCCAGCAGCTTATCAGGGTATGGCACAGATACGCAGTATTTT. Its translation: CASSLSGYGTDTQYF. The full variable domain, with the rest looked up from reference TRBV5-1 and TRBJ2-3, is KAGVTQTPRYLIKTRGQQVTLSCSPISGHRSVSWYQQTPGQGLQFLFEYFSETQRNKGNFPGRFSGRQFSNSRSEMNVSTLELGDSALYLCASSLSGYGTDTQYFGPGTRLTVL.

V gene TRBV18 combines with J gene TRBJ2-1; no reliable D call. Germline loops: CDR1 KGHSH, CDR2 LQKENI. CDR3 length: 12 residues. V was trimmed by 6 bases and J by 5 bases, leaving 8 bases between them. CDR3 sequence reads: CASSYTNNEQFF. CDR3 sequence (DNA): TGTGCCAGCTCGTACACTAACAATGAGCAGTTCTTC.

The DNA of the CDR3 is TGTGCCAGCAGCACTGGGGGGACAGTTCCCGGGGAGCTGTTTTTT. Protein product: CASSTGGTVPGELFF. The chain employs TRBV11-2 and TRBJ2-2; possible D gene TRBD1, 7 bases. V was pared by 5 bases and J by 6 bases, with 16 bases between. Germline CDR1 reads SGHAT; CDR2 reads FQNNGV. CDR3 size: 15 residues.